This T cell receptor (beta chain) was captured by sequencing in a study of blood T cell repertoires in COVID-19. Across the whole study: Acute and convalescent COVID-19 specimens originated in the United States, Italy and Spain. T cells, B-cell-depleted T cells, or PBMCs supplied cDNA or gDNA.

V gave up 2 bases and J gave up 0 bases, with 14 bases separating them. This CDR3 contains 17 residues. Per the germline V gene, CDR1 is MGHRA and CDR2 is YSYEKL. In the authors' methods: Amplification with reference gene primers provided the estimates of nucleated cell counts. The protocol was immunoSEQ multiplex PCR, while the TCRdb copy is restricted to in-frame clones and leaves out a portion. D and trimming come from the DNA, and the V and J calls and clone size come from that table. The sample lists fewer than 90,000 clones; 70% to 90% were seen once. Sequenced material: peripheral blood. V gene TRBV4-1 combines with J gene TRBJ2-1, with D unclear. The receptor was isolated from a man between 65 and 79 years old with active COVID-19. The CDR3 region has the DNA TGCGCCAGCAGCCAATATCCGTCTAGTTACTCCTACAATGAGCAGTTCTTC. Its translation: CASSQYPSSYSYNEQFF.